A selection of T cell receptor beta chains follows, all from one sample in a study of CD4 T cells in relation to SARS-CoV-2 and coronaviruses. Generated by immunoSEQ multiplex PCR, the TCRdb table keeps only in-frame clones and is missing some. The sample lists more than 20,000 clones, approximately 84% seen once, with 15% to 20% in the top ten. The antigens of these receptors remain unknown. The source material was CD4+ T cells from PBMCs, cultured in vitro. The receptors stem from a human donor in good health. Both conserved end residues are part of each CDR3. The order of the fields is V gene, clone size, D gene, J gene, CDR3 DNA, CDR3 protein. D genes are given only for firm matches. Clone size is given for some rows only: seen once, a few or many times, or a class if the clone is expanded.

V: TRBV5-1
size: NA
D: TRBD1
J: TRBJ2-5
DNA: TGCGCCAGCAGCTTGGGGGACAGGGTAGAGACCCAGTACTTC
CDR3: CASSLGDRVETQYF

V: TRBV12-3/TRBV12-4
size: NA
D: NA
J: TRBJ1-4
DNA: TGTGCCAGCAGTGAAAGGGGTGAAAAACTGTTTTTT
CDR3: CASSERGEKLFF

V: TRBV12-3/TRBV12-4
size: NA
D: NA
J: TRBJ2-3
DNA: TGTGCCAGCAGTCTCGGTGGGCCAGATACGCAGTATTTT
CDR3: CASSLGGPDTQYF

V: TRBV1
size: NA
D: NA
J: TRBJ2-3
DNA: TGCACCAGCAGCCCCCGACCCAGTAGCGGGAGTGGGAGAGATACGCAGTATTTT
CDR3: CTSSPRPSSGSGRDTQYF

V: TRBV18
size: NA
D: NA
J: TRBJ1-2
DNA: TGTGCCAGCTCACCGGATAGCGTCCGAACGAGTGGCTACACCTTC
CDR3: CASSPDSVRTSGYTF

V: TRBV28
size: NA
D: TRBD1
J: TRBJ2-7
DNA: TGTGCCAGCAGTCCCCCCCGGGACAGTACCTACGAGCAGTACTTC
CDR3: CASSPPRDSTYEQYF

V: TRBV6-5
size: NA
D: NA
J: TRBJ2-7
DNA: TGTGCCAGCGGTAATACCTTGTACGAGCAGTACTTC
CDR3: CASGNTLYEQYF

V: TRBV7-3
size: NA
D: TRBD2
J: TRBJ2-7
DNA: TGTGCCAGCAGCCTAGCGGGAGGGCACAACGAGCAGTACTTC
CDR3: CASSLAGGHNEQYF

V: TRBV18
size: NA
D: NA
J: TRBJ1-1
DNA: TGTGCCAGCTCGCCGGCAGCGGGAGCCACTGAAGCTTTCTTT
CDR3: CASSPAAGATEAFF

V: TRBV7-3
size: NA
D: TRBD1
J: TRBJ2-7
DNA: TGTGCCAGCAGCTTAAGACCGGGACAGGACTACGAGCAGTACTTC
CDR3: CASSLRPGQDYEQYF

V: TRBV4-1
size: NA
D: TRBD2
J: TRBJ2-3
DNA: TGCGCCAGCAGCCAAGAAGGGACTAGCCCAGATACGCAGTATTTT
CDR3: CASSQEGTSPDTQYF

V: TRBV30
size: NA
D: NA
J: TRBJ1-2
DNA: TGTGCCTGGACCTCGGAGGCCTTTACCTATGGCTACACCTTC
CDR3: CAWTSEAFTYGYTF

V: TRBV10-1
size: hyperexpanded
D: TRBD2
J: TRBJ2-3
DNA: TGCGCCAGCAGTGGACTAGCTGCGACAGATACGCAGTATTTT
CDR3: CASSGLAATDTQYF

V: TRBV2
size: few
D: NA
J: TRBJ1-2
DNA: TGTGCCAGCAGTGAGAGCTATGGCTACACCTTC
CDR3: CASSESYGYTF

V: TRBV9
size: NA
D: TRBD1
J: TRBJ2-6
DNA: TGTGCCAGCAGCCCGTGGGACAGATACTCTGGGGCCAACGTCCTGACTTTC
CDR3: CASSPWDRYSGANVLTF

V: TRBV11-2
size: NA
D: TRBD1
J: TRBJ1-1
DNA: TGTGCCAGCAGCACCCGGACAGGGAGCACTGAAGCTTTCTTT
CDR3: CASSTRTGSTEAFF

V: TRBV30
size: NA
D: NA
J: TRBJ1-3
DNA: TGTGCCTGGAGTGTACGGGCTACGATCTCTGGAAACACCATATATTTT
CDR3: CAWSVRATISGNTIYF

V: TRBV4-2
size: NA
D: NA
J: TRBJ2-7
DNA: TGTGCCAGCAGCCACCGGGACCCGTACTACGAGCAGTACTTC
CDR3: CASSHRDPYYEQYF

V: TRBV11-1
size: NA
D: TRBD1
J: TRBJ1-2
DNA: TGTGCCAGCAGTCACACAGGGGAGGGCTATGGCTACACCTTC
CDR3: CASSHTGEGYGYTF

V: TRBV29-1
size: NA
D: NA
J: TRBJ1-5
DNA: TGCAGCGCCTTATGGGATAGCAATCAGCCCCAGCATTTT
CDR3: CSALWDSNQPQHF

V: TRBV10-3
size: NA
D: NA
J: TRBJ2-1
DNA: TGTGCCATCAGTGAGTCGAGGCAGGGAAGCCACAATGAGCAGTTCTTC
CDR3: CAISESRQGSHNEQFF

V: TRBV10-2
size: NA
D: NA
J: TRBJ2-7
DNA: TGCGCCAGCAGTGAGGTCGGATACTACGAGCAGTACTTC
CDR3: CASSEVGYYEQYF

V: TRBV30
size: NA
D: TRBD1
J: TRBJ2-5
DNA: TGTGCCTGGGGTGGGGGACAGACCTACCAAGAGACCCAGTACTTC
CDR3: CAWGGGQTYQETQYF

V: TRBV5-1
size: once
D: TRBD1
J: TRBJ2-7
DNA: TGCGCCAGCAGCACGGACAGGGGGATTTACGAGCAGTACTTC
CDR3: CASSTDRGIYEQYF